This is a list of T cell receptor beta chains from one sample in a study of blood T cells in healthy people across ages. TCRdb ran MiXCR on the 5' RACE reads and lists one entry per CDR3 protein. This sample has about 1 million distinct CDR3 sequences; over 35% occur once, and the top ten carry approximately 19%. The sample comprised blood. The receptor source for this set is a woman in her sixties in good health. Both conserved end residues are part of each CDR3. The D gene is left open where the match is weak. Size is omitted from some rows. Given values are once, few, many or a class for expanded clones.

v_gene: TRBV15; len: 13; j_gene: TRBJ2-7; abundance: .; d_gene: .; CDR3aa: CATSPPLSYEQYF; CDR3nt: TGTGCCACCAGCCCACCCCTCTCCTACGAGCAGTACTTC
v_gene: TRBV29-1; len: 13; j_gene: TRBJ2-7; abundance: .; d_gene: TRBD2; CDR3aa: CSVESAGVGEQYF; CDR3nt: TGCAGCGTTGAGTCCGCGGGAGTGGGCGAGCAGTACTTC
v_gene: TRBV5-6; len: 14; j_gene: TRBJ2-5; abundance: few; d_gene: TRBD2; CDR3aa: CASSMTSGGETQYF; CDR3nt: TGTGCCAGCAGCATGACTAGCGGAGGGGAGACCCAGTACTTC
v_gene: TRBV20-1; len: 13; j_gene: TRBJ2-7; abundance: .; d_gene: TRBD1; CDR3aa: CSASGQEATEQYF; CDR3nt: TGCAGTGCTAGCGGACAGGAGGCCACCGAGCAGTACTTC
v_gene: TRBV10-3; len: 13; j_gene: TRBJ1-5; abundance: .; d_gene: TRBD1; CDR3aa: CAARDRVYQPQHF; CDR3nt: TGTGCCGCCCGGGACAGGGTTTATCAGCCCCAGCATTTT
v_gene: TRBV13; len: 16; j_gene: TRBJ2-7; abundance: .; d_gene: TRBD2; CDR3aa: CASSRSGRAPSHEQYF; CDR3nt: TGTGCCAGCAGTAGAAGCGGGAGGGCCCCCTCCCACGAGCAGTACTTC
v_gene: TRBV11-1; len: 14; j_gene: TRBJ2-1; abundance: .; d_gene: .; CDR3aa: CASSVPGESNEQFF; CDR3nt: TGTGCCAGCAGCGTACCGGGAGAGTCAAATGAGCAGTTCTTC
v_gene: TRBV30; len: 13; j_gene: TRBJ1-1; abundance: .; d_gene: .; CDR3aa: CAWRKGSNTEAFF; CDR3nt: TGTGCCTGGAGAAAGGGTTCCAACACTGAAGCTTTCTTT
v_gene: TRBV4-1; len: 14; j_gene: TRBJ2-7; abundance: .; d_gene: .; CDR3aa: CASSHSGTYFGQYF; CDR3nt: TGCGCCAGCAGCCATTCCGGGACCTACTTCGGGCAGTACTTC
v_gene: TRBV7-9; len: 14; j_gene: TRBJ2-1; abundance: .; d_gene: .; CDR3aa: CASSPHGGHNEQFF; CDR3nt: TGTGCCAGCAGCCCCCACGGGGGCCACAATGAGCAGTTCTTC
v_gene: TRBV9; len: 14; j_gene: TRBJ2-3; abundance: few; d_gene: .; CDR3aa: CASSVGRDTDTQYF; CDR3nt: TGTGCCAGCAGCGTAGGCCGGGACACAGATACGCAGTATTTT
v_gene: TRBV6-2/TRBV6-3; len: 14; j_gene: TRBJ2-5; abundance: .; d_gene: .; CDR3aa: CAHMGGELGETQYF; CDR3nt: TGTGCACACATGGGGGGTGAGCTAGGTGAGACCCAGTACTTC
v_gene: TRBV28; len: 14; j_gene: TRBJ2-7; abundance: .; d_gene: .; CDR3aa: CASSVHLTAYEQYF; CDR3nt: TGTGCCAGCAGTGTACACCTGACAGCTTACGAGCAGTACTTC
v_gene: TRBV12-3/TRBV12-4; len: 14; j_gene: TRBJ1-1; abundance: .; d_gene: .; CDR3aa: CASSLGNTNTEAFF; CDR3nt: TGTGCCAGCAGTTTAGGCAATACTAACACTGAAGCTTTCTTT
v_gene: TRBV6-6; len: 15; j_gene: TRBJ2-1; abundance: .; d_gene: .; CDR3aa: CASSRLAQQDNEQFF; CDR3nt: TGTGCCAGCAGCCGTCTTGCGCAGCAGGACAATGAGCAGTTCTTC
v_gene: TRBV30; len: 14; j_gene: TRBJ1-6; abundance: .; d_gene: TRBD1; CDR3aa: CAWTRQGARSPLHF; CDR3nt: TGTGCCTGGACCCGACAGGGGGCTCGTTCACCCCTCCACTTT